These 29 T cell receptor beta chains were all obtained from the same sample, sequenced in a study of regulatory T cells in long-lasting Graves disease. With iRepertoire HTBI primers and Arm-PCR of CDR3 regions, TCR beta libraries were built. Via MiXCR, TCRdb re-called the multiplex PCR reads, giving one row per CDR3 protein. The table lists hundreds of thousands of distinct CDR3 sequences, approximately 15% of them singletons. Time point in this sample: newly diagnosed GD, antithyroid drugs for less than 3 months. Following extraction of RNA from PBMCs, that RNA was used to make the TCR library. A further study also used this sample, focusing on T cells in Graves' hyperthyroidism and ophthalmopathy.

Sequenced here: peripheral blood mononuclear cells (PBMCs), sampled at new diagnosis, from a patient treated with antithyroid drugs. The receptors stem from a man aged 35-49 years with Graves disease.

This clonotype was detected ten times or more. The chain carries TRBV19 and TRBJ1-4; D is uncertain. The V end lost 2 bases, the J end lost 5 bases, and 12 bases lay between the germline ends. Germline V CDR1 and CDR2: LNHDA, SQIVND (reference sequence). The CDR3 extends over 15 amino acids. The CDR3, as DNA: TGTGCCAGTAGTATATCGGCTACCTACAATGAAAAACTGTTTTTT. Amino acids: CASSISATYNEKLFF.

This clonotype was seen just once. At one end the junction does not follow the germline gene, possibly because of a read error. The rearrangement links TRBV20-1 to TRBJ2-2; D possibly matches TRBD1 or TRBD2 (5 bases each). The CDR3 spans 13 residues. Germline V gene sequence: CDR1 DFQATT, CDR2 SNEGSKA (reference sequence). The CDR3 spells CSAVQGVTGKLFF. The CDR3, as DNA: TGCAGTGCTGTCCAGGGCGTCACCGGGAAGCTGTTTTTT.

This clonotype was counted many times. The chain has TRBV28 and TRBJ1-5; D may be TRBD1 (6 bases). With 2 bases removed from V and 7 bases from J, the gap between germline ends came to 15 bases. The CDR3 totals 15 residues. Germline V gives CDR1 MDHEN, CDR2 SYDVKM. The CDR3: CASSLLGAGGQPQHF. The CDR3 DNA is TGTGCCAGCAGTTTACTGGGGGCCGGCGGACAGCCCCAGCATTTT.

This clonotype occurred many times. The gene calls are TRBV18 and TRBJ1-5; no clear D. Trimming cost V 3 bases and J 0 bases, with 9 bases left between them. The CDR3 has 15 amino acids. Germline CDR1 KGHSH, CDR2 LQKENI. CDR3 sequence reads: CASSPFQFSNQPQHF. DNA for the CDR3: TGTGCCAGCTCACCGTTTCAGTTTAGCAATCAGCCCCAGCATTTT.

Only a few counts were recorded for this clonotype. The V and J genes are TRBV4-1 and TRBJ1-3, with a possible D match to TRBD1 (6 bases). Germline-derived CDR1 and CDR2 are MGHRA and YSYEKL. The CDR3 spans 15 residues. Deletions cut 4 bases from V and 2 bases from J, with 12 bases between. DNA of the CDR3: TGCGCCAGCAGCCTCAGGGGACGAGCTGGAAACACCATATATTTT. The encoded protein is CASSLRGRAGNTIYF.

Ten or more counts support this clonotype. V and J are TRBV18 and TRBJ2-7; 9 bases align to TRBD2. V shed 3 bases, J shed 4 bases, and the junction held 7 bases outside the gene matches. The length of the CDR3 is 15 residues. Germline V lookup: CDR1 KGHSH, CDR2 LQKENI. In DNA, the CDR3 is TGTGCCAGCTCACCCCGCAGCGGGGGGCCTTACGAGCAGTACTTC. Protein sequence: CASSPRSGGPYEQYF.

This clonotype was detected many times. The CDR3 loop reads CASSQGLGGGSPLHF. DNA for the CDR3: TGTGCCAGCAGCCAAGGGCTAGGGGGTGGTTCACCCCTCCACTTT. The chain recombines TRBV3-1 with TRBJ1-6, with TRBD1 as a possible D gene (6 bases). CDR3 length: 15 residues. The germline V gene encodes CDR1 LGHDT and CDR2 YNNKEL (reference sequence). The V end lost 1 base, the J end lost 9 bases, and 13 bases lay between the germline ends. The variable domain in full, completed from reference TRBV3-1 and TRBJ1-6, reads DTAVSQTPKYLVTQMGNDKSIKCEQNLGHDTMYWYKQDSKKFLKIMFSYNNKELIINETVPNRFSPKSPDKAHLNLHINSLELGDSAVYFCASSQGLGGGSPLHFGNGTRLTVT.

This clonotype was seen a few times. The J gene is TRBJ1-6, the V gene TRBV3-1; 9 bases line up with TRBD1. There are 14 residues in the CDR3. Per germline, CDR1 LGHDT and CDR2 YNNKEL (reference sequence). V gave up 4 bases and J gave up 9 bases; unmatched junction bases: 4. The CDR3 coding sequence is TGTGCCAGCAGCCGGCGACAGGGGGGTTCACCCCTCCACTTT. Its protein is CASSRRQGGSPLHF.

The chain combines TRBV28 with TRBJ1-2; D is ambiguous. The V gene's germline CDR1 is MDHEN and CDR2 SYDVKM. V lost 3 bases and J 2 bases, leaving 7 bases between the germline ends. This CDR3 has 13 residues. The CDR3 nucleotides read TGTGCCAGCAGTTTCGTAGGGAACTATGGCTACACCTTC. Protein product: CASSFVGNYGYTF.

This clonotype was found many times. The chain recombines TRBV2 with TRBJ2-7, with D uncertain. V lost 6 bases, J lost 7 bases, and 10 bases lay in between. Germline assignment: CDR1 SNHLY and CDR2 FYNNEI. The CDR3 contains 11 residues. CDR3 sequence (DNA): TGTGCCAGCAGGCAAAGTCGGGAGCAGTACTTC. It encodes CASRQSREQYF.

This clonotype was seen many times. The rearrangement joins TRBV5-1 to TRBJ2-2, with 7 bases fitting TRBD1. The V segment lost 6 bases and the J segment 0 bases; nucleotides outside the gene matches: 8. The germline V gene has CDR1 SGHRS and CDR2 YFSETQ. The CDR3 contains 16 residues. The chain's CDR3 is CASTEATGTNTGELFF. The CDR3 bases are TGCGCCAGCACCGAGGCGACAGGGACGAACACCGGGGAGCTGTTTTTT.

The sample holds many counts of this clonotype. The chain couples TRBV30 to TRBJ1-1, with 7 bases that match TRBD1. After removal of 2 bases from V and 6 bases from J, the junction contained 6 bases not matched to a gene. CDR3 length equals 13 residues. Germline V CDR1 and CDR2: GTSNPN, SVGIG (reference sequence). This CDR3 is CAWSLDRAAEAFF. CDR3 DNA: TGTGCCTGGAGTCTTGACAGGGCCGCTGAAGCTTTCTTT. Supplemented by reference TRBV30 and TRBJ1-1, the full variable domain reads SQTIHQWPATLVQPVGSPLSLECTVEGTSNPNLYWYRQAAGRGLQLLFYSVGIGQISSEVPQNLSASRPQDRQFILSSKKLLLSDSGFYLCAWSLDRAAEAFFGQGTRLTVV.

This clonotype was observed many times. The chain has TRBV3-1 and TRBJ2-5, with 11 bases matching TRBD2. Per the germline V gene, CDR1 is LGHDT and CDR2 is YNNKEL (reference sequence). The CDR3 spans 16 residues. Trimming cost V 4 bases and J 5 bases; bases outside gene matches: 9. The CDR3 DNA follows: TGTGCCAGCAGCCCGCAACTAGCGGGGGCAGGGGAGACCCAGTACTTC. Translation: CASSPQLAGAGETQYF.

This clonotype showed up many times. The chain employs TRBV20-1 and TRBJ2-3; the match to TRBD1 covers 8 bases. CDR3 length equals 19 residues. V was clipped by 3 bases and J by 0 bases; unmatched bases: 17. Germline V lookup: CDR1 DFQATT, CDR2 SNEGSKA (reference sequence). The CDR3 nucleotides read TGCAGTGCTAGGTTTGCAGGGGGCAGCAGACCCACTAGCACAGATACGCAGTATTTT. It translates to CSARFAGGSRPTSTDTQYF.

This chain uses TRBV25-1 with TRBJ2-7; 8 bases map to TRBD1. The V gene's germline CDR1 is MGHDK and CDR2 SYGVNS. The CDR3 covers 14 residues. V trimming: 4 bases; J trimming: 3 bases; junction bases outside the gene matches: 5. CDR3 loop: CASSADRDDYEQYF. The CDR3 coding sequence is TGTGCCAGCAGTGCGGACAGGGACGACTACGAGCAGTACTTC.

This clonotype was detected many times. This sequence joins TRBV2 and TRBJ1-1; tentatively, D is TRBD1 (6 bases). From germline, CDR1 is SNHLY and CDR2 FYNNEI. This CDR3 region has 13 residues. Trimming cost V 2 bases and J 5 bases, with 9 bases left between them. This CDR3 reads CASSEQGKTEAFF. CDR3 bases: TGTGCCAGCAGTGAACAGGGGAAGACTGAAGCTTTCTTT.

The gene calls are TRBV28 and TRBJ2-6; weak D call: TRBD2 (6 bases). The CDR3 runs to 16 residues. Trimming removed 9 bases at V and 2 bases at J, with 17 bases between. Looked up from germline, CDR1 is MDHEN and CDR2 is SYDVKM. CDR3 DNA: TGTGCCAGTGGACTACCTTGGGGGGCTGGGGCCAACGTCCTGACTTTC. As protein: CASGLPWGAGANVLTF.

This clonotype was counted ten times or more. The chain's CDR3 is CAISSPDRNTEAFF. CDR3 nucleotide sequence: TGTGCCATCAGTTCCCCGGACAGGAACACTGAAGCTTTCTTT. This chain links TRBV10-3 with TRBJ1-1; TRBD1 might be the D (6 bases). The CDR3 spans 14 residues. Trimming stripped 5 bases from V and 1 base from J, with 11 bases between. Germline V lookup: CDR1 ENHRY, CDR2 SYGVKD.

This clonotype was seen ten or more times. The chain carries TRBV7-8 and TRBJ2-4; 7 bases are shared with TRBD1. This CDR3 region has 15 residues. Germline trimming cut 5 bases from V and 6 bases from J; bases unmatched to any gene: 10. Germline V gene sequence: CDR1 SGHVS, CDR2 FQNEAQ. The CDR3 protein is CASSPKQGSGNIQYF. DNA for the CDR3: TGTGCCAGCAGCCCGAAACAGGGGTCGGGAAACATTCAGTACTTC.

This clonotype has a count of ten or more. The chain couples TRBV7-9 to TRBJ2-5; TRBD1 matches 7 bases. Trimming cost V 3 bases and J 2 bases; bases outside gene matches: 9. CDR1 is SEHNR and CDR2 is FQNEAQ in the germline V gene (reference sequence). The CDR3 consists of 16 residues. The CDR3 nucleotides read TGTGCCAGCAGCTTTTTAGACAGGGTGGGACAAGAGACCCAGTACTTC. This codes for CASSFLDRVGQETQYF. Complete variable domain (other parts from reference TRBV7-9 and TRBJ2-5): DTGVSQNPRHKITKRGQNVTFRCDPISEHNRLYWYRQTLGQGPEFLTYFQNEAQLEKSRLLSDRFSAERPKGSFSTLEIQRTEQGDSAMYLCASSFLDRVGQETQYFGPGTRLLVL.

This clonotype was counted many times. V is TRBV7-8 and J is TRBJ1-5; possible D gene TRBD1, 5 bases. The CDR3 runs to 22 residues. V shed 4 bases and J shed 5 bases, with 36 bases lying between them. Looked up from germline, CDR1 is SGHVS and CDR2 is FQNEAQ. The CDR3: CASSSRMDKLRHFSTQYQPQHF. The CDR3 DNA is TGTGCCAGCAGCTCGCGTATGGACAAATTAAGACACTTCTCCACCCAATATCAGCCCCAGCATTTT.

This clonotype was picked up many times. The chain joins TRBV13 to TRBJ1-2; no firm D call. The CDR3 sequence is 9 residues long. V was trimmed by 2 bases and J by 13 bases, leaving 5 bases between them. Germline-derived CDR1 and CDR2 are PRHDT and FYEKMQ (reference sequence). Here the CDR3 reads CASSLSGTF. The CDR3 region has the DNA TGTGCCAGCAGCTTATCGGGCACCTTC.

This clonotype was seen only a few times. With a much larger clone just one base away, this may be a read error. V usage is TRBV6-4 and J usage is TRBJ2-6; no firm D call. The CDR3 is 14 amino acids. Germline assignment: CDR1 MRHNA and CDR2 SNTAGT. As DNA, the CDR3 is TGTGCCAACAGTGCCGGACCTGGGGCCAACGTCCTGACTTTC. Encoded protein: CANSAGPGANVLTF.

This chain links TRBV12-3 or TRBV12-4 with TRBJ1-5; TRBD1 aligns across 10 bases. J was trimmed by 2 bases and V by 5 bases; bases with no gene match: 9. This CDR3 has 17 residues. The CDR3 sequence is CASSPDRGPRRNQPQHF. Written as DNA, the CDR3 is TGTGCCAGCAGTCCCGACAGGGGGCCTCGCCGCAATCAGCCCCAGCATTTT.

V gene TRBV7-8 combines with J gene TRBJ2-3; 9 bases are a match to TRBD2. Germline trimming cut 6 bases from V and 1 base from J; bases unmatched to any gene: 2. Germline V gives CDR1 SGHVS, CDR2 FQNEAQ. This CDR3 spans 14 amino acids. CDR3 DNA sequence: TGTGCCAGCAGTAGGACTAGCGGCACAGATACGCAGTATTTT. Its protein is CASSRTSGTDTQYF.

The V and J genes are TRBV5-1 and TRBJ2-5; possibly TRBD2 for D (5 bases). Germline V gene lookup returns CDR1 SGHRS and CDR2 YFSETQ. The CDR3 is 15 residues long. Trimming took 0 bases from V and 3 from J, leaving 12 bases between them. CDR3: CASSLAGSVEETQYF. The CDR3 coding sequence is TGCGCCAGCAGCTTGGCGGGATCTGTGGAAGAGACCCAGTACTTC.

In its sample, this clonotype was seen a few times. The chain has TRBV15 and TRBJ2-6, with D possibly TRBD2 on 7 matching bases. From germline, CDR1 is LNHNV and CDR2 YYDKDF (reference sequence). CDR3 length: 17 amino acids. Trimming left V 3 bases short and J 4 bases short, with 16 bases between. This CDR3 reads CATSRDGGLAGANVLTF. The CDR3 bases are TGTGCCACCAGCAGGGACGGGGGGCTTGCCGGGGCCAACGTCCTGACTTTC.

This clonotype was observed a handful of times. This chain connects TRBV7-8 to TRBJ2-4; 7 positions match TRBD1. The CDR3 consists of 19 residues. Germline loops: CDR1 SGHVS, CDR2 FQNEAQ. Trimming removed 2 bases from V and 0 bases from J; junction bases left unmatched: 13. Here the CDR3 DNA reads TGTGCCAGCAGCTTACCTGGGACAGCCAGCCCCGTAGCCAAAAACATTCAGTACTTC. It yields the protein CASSLPGTASPVAKNIQYF.

At least ten counts were recorded for this clonotype. The chain links TRBV2 to TRBJ1-2, with 7 nucleotides matching TRBD1. There are 14 residues in the CDR3. With V trimmed by 8 bases and J by 4 bases, 10 bases remained unmatched. Germline lookup yields CDR1 SNHLY and CDR2 FYNNEI. The CDR3: CASGSGTAAYGYTF. The CDR3 bases are TGTGCCAGCGGCTCCGGGACAGCAGCCTATGGCTACACCTTC.